This is a list of T cell receptor beta chains from one sample in a study of control samples from healthy donors and cancer patients. TCRdb keeps only in-frame clones here, not all; method: immunoSEQ multiplex PCR. The repertoire holds 400,000 to 450,000 clones, 90% seen once, with approximately 6.3% in the top ten. Sequenced material: PBMCs. Receptors were obtained from a man in his forties or fifties with head and neck cancer. Both conserved end residues are trimmed from each CDR3.

J gene | V gene | CDR3 protein
TRBJ2-3 | TRBV29-1 | SGGAGGLNTQY
TRBJ2-2 | TRBV24-1 | ATSDLHRGTGELF
TRBJ2-3 | TRBV19 | ASSIWASGATDTQY
TRBJ2-2 | TRBV9 | ASSVAAGTGELF
TRBJ1-2 | TRBV11-2 | ASSPQSLINYGYT
TRBJ2-1 | TRBV7-9 | ASSFQRQSSYNEQF
TRBJ2-2 | TRBV7-7 | ASSLAAGGTGELF
TRBJ1-2 | TRBV12-3/TRBV12-4 | ASSFSLTYGYT
TRBJ2-1 | TRBV4-2 | ASSQDRQEQF
TRBJ1-5 | TRBV12-2 | ASRLGDTSNQPQH
TRBJ2-7 | TRBV7-3 | ASSFMVGDEQY
TRBJ2-2 | TRBV6-6 | ASSYKSPGELF
TRBJ2-2 | TRBV28 | ASKGRATFNTGELF
TRBJ2-7 | TRBV5-6 | ASSLAHYEQY
TRBJ2-1 | TRBV12-5 | ASGSLLWTSGRVEQF
TRBJ2-2 | TRBV7-2 | ASSAMTGSTGELF
TRBJ1-4 | TRBV6-5 | ASSKQGGLEKLF
TRBJ2-7 | TRBV11-2 | ASSLGPGRVDYEQY
TRBJ1-5 | TRBV12-3/TRBV12-4 | ASSFGGQPQH
TRBJ2-1 | TRBV6-5 | ASSSDPRSEQF
TRBJ1-5 | TRBV4-3 | ASSQDAMGVGQPQH
TRBJ1-1 | TRBV5-1 | ASSLETWGTAEAF
TRBJ2-7 | TRBV21-1 | ASSKGQGQGSHEQY
TRBJ2-7 | TRBV7-9 | ASSFAGRGYEQY
TRBJ2-1 | TRBV7-9 | ASSFTFGLAGADNEQF
TRBJ1-3 | TRBV5-4 | ASSLDSSISGNTIY
TRBJ1-5 | TRBV11-2 | ASSLDRDQPQH
TRBJ1-2 | TRBV19 | ASSKQGTVDYGYT
TRBJ1-1 | TRBV7-9 | ASSSGQAMNTEAF
TRBJ2-7 | TRBV6-5 | ASTYQGASSYEQY
TRBJ1-2 | TRBV30 | AWSVGGNGYT
TRBJ2-1 | TRBV10-3 | ASRRTVAYNEQF
TRBJ2-7 | TRBV28 | ASSFDSGWAFYEQY
TRBJ1-1 | TRBV27 | ASSLGGGHMNTEAF
TRBJ1-2 | TRBV30 | AWSPRTLLGGYT
TRBJ2-7 | TRBV4-3 | ASSQVASGGARGEQY
TRBJ2-2 | TRBV28 | ASSLKGFVELF